Listed here are 20 T cell receptor beta chains from one sample, sequenced in a study of human T cells and chemical hapten exposure. Stated time point: patch test 1, 2 weeks after DPC sensitization. Treatment of the sample: therapeutic diphenylcyclopropenone sensitization with weekly scalp DPC. Unfractionated whole blood was the source from which total RNA was extracted. TCRdb redid the calling of the RACE reads with MiXCR, one entry per CDR3 protein. This sample yields approximately 41,000 distinct CDR3 sequences, of which 3% to 4% are seen a single time; 20% to 30% belongs to the top ten. The sequencing used whole blood, collected in connection with sensitization to the hapten diphenylcyclopropenone (DPC). Every receptor here comes from a man aged 50-60 years with alopecia areata. Some clones in this sample may be carry-over from other donors' samples.

This clonotype was seen a handful of times. The chain is built from TRBV5-8 and TRBJ2-7; 8 bases agree with TRBD2. The ends lost 0 bases at V and 1 base at J; junction bases unmatched: 9. The CDR3 spans 17 residues. Germline V CDR1 and CDR2: SGHTS, YDEGEE. The CDR3 is CASSLGLAGSSSYEQYF. The CDR3 nucleotides read TGTGCCAGCAGCTTGGGATTAGCGGGATCCTCTTCCTACGAGCAGTACTTC.

This clonotype showed up many times. The CDR3 sequence: CASSAGTSGANEQFF. CDR3 coding DNA: TGTGCCAGCTCAGCCGGGACTAGCGGAGCCAATGAGCAGTTCTTC. The chain employs TRBV18 and TRBJ2-1; 11 bases line up with TRBD2. Germline CDR1 reads KGHSH; CDR2 reads LQKENI. Germline trimming cut 5 bases from V and 6 bases from J; bases unmatched to any gene: 6. This CDR3 spans 15 amino acids.

At least ten counts were recorded for this clonotype. This chain joins TRBV2 and TRBJ2-1, with TRBD2 identical over 7 bases. There are 13 residues in the CDR3. Germline lookup yields CDR1 SNHLY and CDR2 FYNNEI. The trim removed 7 bases at V and 7 bases at J, leaving 7 bases unmatched. The CDR3 nucleotides are TGTGCCAGCATGTGGGACGGGAGGAATGAGCAGTTCTTC. Translation: CASMWDGRNEQFF.

There are many counts of this clonotype. CDR3 DNA: TGTGCCAGCAGCTCGTTCGGGACAGTAGACAATGAGCAGTTCTTC. It codes for CASSSFGTVDNEQFF. This rearrangement joins TRBV6-6 to TRBJ2-1; TRBD1 matches at 7 bases. The J segment lost 5 bases and the V segment lost 6 bases, leaving 10 bases of the junction unmatched. This CDR3 is 15 amino acids long. CDR1 is MNHNY, CDR2 SVGAGI, per germline (reference sequence).

Of note for this clonotype: A much larger clone differs from this one at a single base, so this may be a read error. V is TRBV9 and J is TRBJ2-3; TRBD1 or TRBD2 may be the D gene (6 bases each). The CDR3 length is 16 residues. Germline CDR1 is SGDLS and CDR2 is YYNGEE. As DNA, the CDR3 is TGTGTCAGCAGCGTAAAGGCCTGGCAGGGGAGGGATACGCAGTATTTT. Translation gives CVSSVKAWQGRDTQYF.

This clonotype was detected ten times or more. The V gene is TRBV6-1, the J gene TRBJ2-7; 7 nucleotides match TRBD2. Germline CDR1 and CDR2: MNHNS and SASEGT. Losses at the gene ends were 3 bases for V and 2 bases for J; bases not matched to a gene: 1. This CDR3 comprises 13 residues. The CDR3 loop is CASSDLAAYEQYF. CDR3 in DNA: TGTGCCAGCAGTGATCTAGCGGCCTACGAGCAGTACTTC.

This clonotype was seen many times. As DNA, the CDR3 is TGTGCCAGCAGCTTTGAGGCAGATACGCAGTATTTT. Protein: CASSFEADTQYF. V and J are TRBV11-3 and TRBJ2-3; D is uncertain. Germline V gives CDR1 SGHNT, CDR2 YENEEA. This CDR3 region has 12 residues. The germline V and J ends were trimmed by 3 bases and 4 bases, with 5 bases remaining between them.

This clonotype was found many times. This chain links TRBV5-1 with TRBJ2-2; TRBD1 matches at 8 bases. Germline loops: CDR1 SGHRS, CDR2 YFSETQ. This CDR3 contains 17 residues. Trimming took 0 bases from V and 6 from J; bases not matched to a gene: 10. Here the CDR3 reads CASSLASRGRLSGELFF. The CDR3 nucleotides read TGCGCCAGCAGCTTGGCTTCCAGGGGGCGCCTTTCCGGGGAGCTGTTTTTT.

This clonotype appeared many times. V is TRBV13 and J is TRBJ2-5; 12 bases are shared with TRBD2. Trimming at V came to 2 bases and at J to 4 bases, leaving 2 bases not matched to a gene. The germline gives CDR1 PRHDT, CDR2 FYEKMQ (reference sequence). The CDR3 is 15 amino acids. CDR3 sequence reads: CASSLQLAGGETQYF. Here the CDR3 DNA reads TGTGCCAGCAGCTTACAACTAGCGGGAGGAGAGACCCAGTACTTC.

This clonotype was detected a few times. The chain employs TRBV20-1 and TRBJ1-1, with D maybe TRBD1 (6 bases). The CDR3 consists of 13 residues. Germline V gene lookup returns CDR1 DFQATT and CDR2 SNEGSKA (reference sequence). V shed 6 bases and J shed 5 bases, with 16 bases lying between them. The CDR3 DNA follows: TGCAGTGCGCCCGGGACATCTGGGACTGAAGCTTTCTTT. It is translated as CSAPGTSGTEAFF.

This clonotype was seen many times. This chain connects TRBV19 to TRBJ2-6; D is undetermined. The V gene lost 6 bases and the J gene lost 0 bases, with 9 bases spanning the gap. CDR1 and CDR2 from the germline V gene are LNHDA and SQIVND (reference sequence). The CDR3 totals 15 residues. The DNA of the CDR3 is TGTGCCAGTAGGATACAAGTCTCTGGGGCCAACGTCCTGACTTTC. This sequence encodes CASRIQVSGANVLTF.

Many counts were recorded for this clonotype. The CDR3 DNA is TGCAGTGCTAGAGATCTTAGTAAGGTGGGAGCCCTGGGTTACGAGCAGTACTTC. It codes for CSARDLSKVGALGYEQYF. V usage is TRBV20-1 and J usage is TRBJ2-7; TRBD2 might be the D (5 bases). CDR3 length equals 18 residues. With 0 bases removed from V and 4 bases from J, the gap between germline ends came to 25 bases. Per germline, CDR1 DFQATT and CDR2 SNEGSKA (reference sequence).

This clonotype showed up many times. V gene TRBV29-1 combines with J gene TRBJ1-2, with D possibly being TRBD1 (6 bases). This CDR3 comprises 13 residues. V lost 5 bases to trimming and J lost 6 bases, with 16 bases between them. Looked up from germline, CDR1 is SQVTM and CDR2 is ANQGSEA. The CDR3 sequence: CSVLGGAFDGYTF. In DNA form, the CDR3 reads TGCAGCGTTCTGGGGGGCGCTTTTGATGGCTACACCTTC.

This clonotype was recorded at least ten times. V gene TRBV29-1 combines with J gene TRBJ2-5; the D gene is possibly TRBD2 (6 bases). The CDR3 is 11 residues long. CDR1 and CDR2 from the germline V gene are SQVTM and ANQGSEA. V lost 4 bases and J lost 4, with 7 bases in between. CDR3 coding DNA: TGCAGCGTTGTTAGCGGAGAGACCCAGTACTTC. Protein product: CSVVSGETQYF.

Notes on this clonotype: A read error is possible here, since a much larger clone lies one base away. In DNA, the CDR3 is TGTGCCAGCAGCTTGCGGGCAGCCGCTTTCATGAAAACTGAAGCTTTCTTT. It codes for CASSLRAAAFMKTEAFF. V usage is TRBV5-8 and J usage is TRBJ1-1, with unresolved D. Germline CDR1 reads SGHTS; CDR2 reads YDEGEE. This CDR3 spans 17 amino acids.

This clonotype was detected ten times or more. The V gene is TRBV5-1, the J gene TRBJ2-3, with D hard to call. Trimming took off 1 base at V and 6 bases at J, with 9 bases between the two ends. CDR1 is SGHRS, CDR2 YFSETQ, per germline. The CDR3 sequence is 13 residues long. The CDR3 reads CASSLSSLDTQYF. CDR3 in DNA: TGCGCCAGCAGCTTGTCTAGTCTTGATACGCAGTATTTT.

There are a few counts of this clonotype. This chain connects TRBV11-3 to TRBJ1-3; weak D call: TRBD1 (5 bases). The CDR3 sequence is 15 residues long. The germline CDR1 and CDR2 sequences are SGHNT and YENEEA. The ends were cut back, 5 bases at V and 2 bases at J, with 13 bases in the middle. For the CDR3, the DNA is TGTGCCAGCAGCCCCCACTCAGGGACTGGAAACACCATATATTTT. This gives the protein CASSPHSGTGNTIYF. Using reference TRBV11-3 and TRBJ1-3 for the parts outside the CDR3, the full variable domain is EAGVVQSPRYKIIEKKQPVAFWCNPISGHNTLYWYLQNLGQGPELLIRYENEEAVDDSQLPKDRFSAERLKGVDSTLKIQPAELGDSAVYLCASSPHSGTGNTIYFGEGSWLTVV.

This clonotype was observed at least ten times. CDR3 residues: CATSRRGITGELFF. The CDR3 DNA reads TGTGCCACCAGCAGACGGGGGATCACCGGGGAGCTGTTTTTT. The rearrangement links TRBV24-1 to TRBJ2-2; D is perhaps TRBD2 (6 bases). This CDR3 is built from 14 residues. CDR1 KGHDR and CDR2 SFDVKD come from the germline V gene. V was cut by 7 bases and J by 4 bases, with 12 bases left in between.

This clonotype was observed at least ten times. V and J are TRBV7-8 and TRBJ1-1; D is perhaps TRBD1 (5 bases). Germline CDR1 is SGHVS and CDR2 is FQNEAQ. V was shortened by 4 bases and J by 0 bases, with 18 bases between the two germline ends. This CDR3 has 17 amino acids. CDR3 region: CASSSYPGRVMNTEAFF. In DNA, the CDR3 is TGTGCCAGCAGCTCCTACCCGGGACGGGTGATGAACACTGAAGCTTTCTTT.

This clonotype was observed at least ten times. This sequence joins TRBV5-1 and TRBJ2-1; D is undetermined. CDR3 length: 15 amino acids. Germline V gene data show CDR1 as SGHRS and CDR2 as YFSETQ. Trimming took off 0 bases at V and 6 bases at J, with 13 bases between the two ends. CDR3 sequence (DNA): TGCGCCAGCAGCTTGGAGTCCAGGAAGGCCAATGAGCAGTTCTTC. It encodes CASSLESRKANEQFF.